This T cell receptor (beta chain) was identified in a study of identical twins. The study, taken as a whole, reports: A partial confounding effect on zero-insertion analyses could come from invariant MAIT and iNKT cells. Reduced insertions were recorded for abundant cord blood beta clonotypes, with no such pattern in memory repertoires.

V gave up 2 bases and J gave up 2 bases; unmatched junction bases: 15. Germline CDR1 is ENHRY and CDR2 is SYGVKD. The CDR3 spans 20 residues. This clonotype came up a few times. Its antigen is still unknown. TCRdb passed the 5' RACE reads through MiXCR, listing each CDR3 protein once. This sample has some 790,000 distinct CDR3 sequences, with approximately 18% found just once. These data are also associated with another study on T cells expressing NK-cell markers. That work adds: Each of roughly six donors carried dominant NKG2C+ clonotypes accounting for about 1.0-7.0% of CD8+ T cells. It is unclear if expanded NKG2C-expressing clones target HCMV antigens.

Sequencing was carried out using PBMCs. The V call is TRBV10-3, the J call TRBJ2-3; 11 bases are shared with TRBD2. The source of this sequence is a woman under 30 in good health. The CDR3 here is CAISETGTSGLAGHTDTQYF. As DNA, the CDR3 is TGTGCCATCAGTGAGACCGGGACATCAGGACTAGCGGGCCACACAGATACGCAGTATTTT.